This TCR beta chain was identified during a study of T cell responses to AZD1222 COVID-19 vaccine. Overall study findings and caveats: White British ancestry dominated among donors, who included more females, and clonal diversity was possibly underestimated. No repertoire was sampled before or during the peak T cell response, only after it. A reported finding is that nearly half of spike-specific TCRs target unmutated variant regions.

A word on this clone: Its specificity is unknown.

Trimming stripped 4 bases from V and 3 bases from J, with 7 bases between. CDR3 length equals 12 residues. Germline V gene sequence: CDR1 SGHVS, CDR2 FNYEAQ. TCRdb's copy holds only in-frame clones and misses some; the assay was immunoSEQ multiplex PCR. This table holds approximately 190,000 clones, just over 90% found once. The source material was peripheral blood, sampled on day 0 of AZD1222 vaccination. The origin of this receptor is an adult in good health. The genes are TRBV7-6 and TRBJ2-7; no firm D call. CDR3 nucleotides: TGTGCCAGCAGCTCGGAAGTCTACGAGCAGTACTTC. Translation: CASSSEVYEQYF.